This T cell receptor beta chain was captured by sequencing in a study of OX40 agonist ivuxolimab in advanced cancers. Background on the study: Participants, 80% to 90% male, averaged roughly 60 years of age, ranging from 23 to 79. The study, taken as a whole, reports: Also showing low normalized T-cell clonal expansion were some of the nonresponders.

Per germline, CDR1 MNHEY and CDR2 SVGAGI. This CDR3 spans 15 amino acids. V lost 2 bases, J lost 1 base, and 2 bases stayed unmatched. The table came from immunoSEQ multiplex PCR; TCRdb's copy has only in-frame clones and leaves some out. Of 60,000 to 70,000 clones listed, 75% to 85% are singletons. Concerning this clone itself: The antigen is not known.

On cycle 4 day 1 and cycle 7 day 1, as well as at baseline, blood was sampled. The rearrangement links TRBV6-5 to TRBJ2-7; TRBD1 matches 10 bases. This TCR was recovered from an adult with an advanced solid tumor such as melanoma, head and neck, liver or kidney cancer. This specimen was CD4+ or CD8+ T cells sorted from blood, taken in a trial of the OX40 agonist ivuxolimab. CDR3 DNA: TGTGCCAGCAGTTACGGGGGACAGGGGTCCTACGAGCAGTACTTC. Protein product: CASSYGGQGSYEQYF.